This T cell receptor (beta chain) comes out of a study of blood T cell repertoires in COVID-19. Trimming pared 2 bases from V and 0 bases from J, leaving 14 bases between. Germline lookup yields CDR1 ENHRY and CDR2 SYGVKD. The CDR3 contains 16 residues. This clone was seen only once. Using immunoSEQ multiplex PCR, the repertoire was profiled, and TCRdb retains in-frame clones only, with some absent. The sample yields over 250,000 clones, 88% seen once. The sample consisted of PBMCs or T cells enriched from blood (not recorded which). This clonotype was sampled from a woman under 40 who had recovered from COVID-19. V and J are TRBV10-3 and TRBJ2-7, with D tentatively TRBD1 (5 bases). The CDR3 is CAISEQGNRYSYEQYF. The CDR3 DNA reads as TGTGCCATCAGTGAGCAGGGAAATCGATACTCCTACGAGCAGTACTTC.